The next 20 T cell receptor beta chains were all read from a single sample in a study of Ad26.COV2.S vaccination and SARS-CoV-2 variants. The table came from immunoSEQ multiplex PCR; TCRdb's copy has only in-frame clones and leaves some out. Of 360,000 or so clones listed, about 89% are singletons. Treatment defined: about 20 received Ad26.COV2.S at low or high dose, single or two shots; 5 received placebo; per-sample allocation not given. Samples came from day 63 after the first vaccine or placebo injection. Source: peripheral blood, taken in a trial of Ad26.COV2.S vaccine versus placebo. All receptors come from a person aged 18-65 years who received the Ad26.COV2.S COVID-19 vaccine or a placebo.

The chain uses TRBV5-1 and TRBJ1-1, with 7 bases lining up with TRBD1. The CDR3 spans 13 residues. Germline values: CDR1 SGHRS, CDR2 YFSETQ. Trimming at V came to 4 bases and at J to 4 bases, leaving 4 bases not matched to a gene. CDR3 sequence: CASSPGGSTEAFF. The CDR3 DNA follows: TGCGCCAGCAGCCCAGGGGGGAGCACTGAAGCTTTCTTT.

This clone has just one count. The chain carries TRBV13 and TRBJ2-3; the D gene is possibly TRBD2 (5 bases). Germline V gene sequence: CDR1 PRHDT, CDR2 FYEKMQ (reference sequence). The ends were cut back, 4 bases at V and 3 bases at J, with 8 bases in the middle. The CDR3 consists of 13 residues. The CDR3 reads CASSSDWTDTQYF. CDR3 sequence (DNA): TGTGCCAGCAGCTCGGACTGGACAGATACGCAGTATTTT.

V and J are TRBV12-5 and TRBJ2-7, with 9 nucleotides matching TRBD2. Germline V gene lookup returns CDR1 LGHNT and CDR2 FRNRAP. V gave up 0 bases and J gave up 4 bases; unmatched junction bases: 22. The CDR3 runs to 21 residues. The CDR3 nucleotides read TGTGCTAGTGGTTTGGTTAACTATGAGGCGGGAGGGCCGTGGTTCGGTTACGAGCAGTACTTC. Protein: CASGLVNYEAGGPWFGYEQYF.

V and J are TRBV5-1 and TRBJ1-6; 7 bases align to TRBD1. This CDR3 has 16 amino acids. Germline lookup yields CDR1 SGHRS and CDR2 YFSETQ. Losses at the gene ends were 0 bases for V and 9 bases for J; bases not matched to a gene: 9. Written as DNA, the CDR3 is TGCGCCAGCAGCTTGGAGGGGGCCCTCAGGGGTTCACCCCTCCACTTT. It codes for CASSLEGALRGSPLHF.

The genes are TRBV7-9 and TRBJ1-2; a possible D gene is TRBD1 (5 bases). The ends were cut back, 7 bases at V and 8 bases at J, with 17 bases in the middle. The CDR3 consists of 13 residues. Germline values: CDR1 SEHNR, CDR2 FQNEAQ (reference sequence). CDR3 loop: CASNARDGYGYTF. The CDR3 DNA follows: TGTGCCAGCAATGCCAGGGACGGGTACGGCTACACCTTC.

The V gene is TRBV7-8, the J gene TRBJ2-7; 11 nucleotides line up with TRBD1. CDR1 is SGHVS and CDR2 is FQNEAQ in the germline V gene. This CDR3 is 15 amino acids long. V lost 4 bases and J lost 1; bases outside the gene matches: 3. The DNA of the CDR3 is TGTGCCAGCAGCTCGGACAGGGGGCCTTCCTACGAGCAGTACTTC. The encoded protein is CASSSDRGPSYEQYF.

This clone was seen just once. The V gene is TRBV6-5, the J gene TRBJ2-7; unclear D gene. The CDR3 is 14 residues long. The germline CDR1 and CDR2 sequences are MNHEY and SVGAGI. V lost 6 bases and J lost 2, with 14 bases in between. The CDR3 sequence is CASSLDPGPYEQYF. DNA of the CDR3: TGTGCCAGCAGCTTAGACCCGGGCCCCTACGAGCAGTACTTC.

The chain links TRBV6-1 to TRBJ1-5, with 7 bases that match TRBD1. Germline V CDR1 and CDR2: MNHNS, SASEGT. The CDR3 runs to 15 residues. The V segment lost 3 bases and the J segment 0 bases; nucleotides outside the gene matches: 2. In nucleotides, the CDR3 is TGTGCCAGCAGTGACAGGGGGAATAGCAATCAGCCCCAGCATTTT. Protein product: CASSDRGNSNQPQHF.

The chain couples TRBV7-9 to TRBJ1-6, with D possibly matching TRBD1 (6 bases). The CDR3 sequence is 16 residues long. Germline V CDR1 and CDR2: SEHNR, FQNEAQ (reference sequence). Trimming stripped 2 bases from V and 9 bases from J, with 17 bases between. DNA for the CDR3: TGTGCCAGCAGCTTACCTCAGGGGAGAGGGATTTCACCCCTCCACTTT. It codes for CASSLPQGRGISPLHF. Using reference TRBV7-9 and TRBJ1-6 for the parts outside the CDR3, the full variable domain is DTGVSQNPRHKITKRGQNVTFRCDPISEHNRLYWYRQTLGQGPEFLTYFQNEAQLEKSRLLSDRFSAERPKGSFSTLEIQRTEQGDSAMYLCASSLPQGRGISPLHFGNGTRLTVT.

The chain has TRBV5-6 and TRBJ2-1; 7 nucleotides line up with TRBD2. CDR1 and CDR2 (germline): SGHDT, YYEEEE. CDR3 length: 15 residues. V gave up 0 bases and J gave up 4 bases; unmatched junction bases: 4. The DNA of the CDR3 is TGTGCCAGCAGCTTGGTTAGCGGGCATTACAATGAGCAGTTCTTC. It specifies CASSLVSGHYNEQFF.

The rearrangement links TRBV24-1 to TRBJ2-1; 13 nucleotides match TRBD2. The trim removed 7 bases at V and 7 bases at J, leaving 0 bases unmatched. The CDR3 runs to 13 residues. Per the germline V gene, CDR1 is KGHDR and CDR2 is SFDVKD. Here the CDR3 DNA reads TGTGCCACCAGGGGACTAGCGGGAAATGAGCAGTTCTTC. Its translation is CATRGLAGNEQFF.

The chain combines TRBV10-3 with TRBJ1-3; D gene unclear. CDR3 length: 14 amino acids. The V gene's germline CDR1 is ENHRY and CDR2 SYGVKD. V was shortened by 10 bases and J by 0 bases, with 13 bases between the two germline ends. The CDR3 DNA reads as TGTGCCAGCACCCTTGAAGGCTCTGGAAACACCATATATTTT. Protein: CASTLEGSGNTIYF.

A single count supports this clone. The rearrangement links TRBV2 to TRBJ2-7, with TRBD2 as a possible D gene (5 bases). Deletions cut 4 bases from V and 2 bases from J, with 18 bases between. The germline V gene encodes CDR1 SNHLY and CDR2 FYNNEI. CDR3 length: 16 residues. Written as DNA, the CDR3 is TGTGCCAGCAGTGGCGGGTCGGGTGAGGACGCCTACGAGCAGTACTTC. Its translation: CASSGGSGEDAYEQYF.

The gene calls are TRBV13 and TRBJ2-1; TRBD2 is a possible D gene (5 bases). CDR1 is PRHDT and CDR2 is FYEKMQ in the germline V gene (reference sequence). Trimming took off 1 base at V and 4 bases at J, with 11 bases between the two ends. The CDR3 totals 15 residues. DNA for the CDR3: TGTGCCAGCAGCTTAGTGGGAGCTGGGTACAATGAGCAGTTCTTC. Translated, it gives CASSLVGAGYNEQFF.

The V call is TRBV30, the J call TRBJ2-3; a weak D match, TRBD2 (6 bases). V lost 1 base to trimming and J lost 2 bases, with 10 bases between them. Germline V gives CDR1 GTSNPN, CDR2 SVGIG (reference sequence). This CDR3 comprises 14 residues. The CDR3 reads CAWSGDLFTDTQYF. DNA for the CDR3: TGTGCCTGGAGTGGGGACTTATTCACAGATACGCAGTATTTT.

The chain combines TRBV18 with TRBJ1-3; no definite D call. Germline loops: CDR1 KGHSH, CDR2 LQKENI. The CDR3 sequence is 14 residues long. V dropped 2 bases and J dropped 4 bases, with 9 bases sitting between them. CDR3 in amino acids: CASSPTMSGNTIYF. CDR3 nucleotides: TGTGCCAGCTCACCAACGATGTCCGGAAACACCATATATTTT.

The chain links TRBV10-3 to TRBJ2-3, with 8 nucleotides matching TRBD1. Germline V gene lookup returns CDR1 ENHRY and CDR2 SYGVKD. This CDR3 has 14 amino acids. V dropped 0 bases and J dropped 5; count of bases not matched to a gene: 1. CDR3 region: CAISESTGGDTQYF. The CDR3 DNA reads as TGTGCCATCAGTGAGTCAACAGGGGGAGATACGCAGTATTTT.

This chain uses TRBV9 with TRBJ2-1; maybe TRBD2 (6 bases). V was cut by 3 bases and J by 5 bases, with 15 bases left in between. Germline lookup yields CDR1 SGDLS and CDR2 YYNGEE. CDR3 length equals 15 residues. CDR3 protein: CASSDHGTSDNEQFF. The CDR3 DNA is TGTGCCAGCAGCGACCACGGGACTTCCGACAATGAGCAGTTCTTC.

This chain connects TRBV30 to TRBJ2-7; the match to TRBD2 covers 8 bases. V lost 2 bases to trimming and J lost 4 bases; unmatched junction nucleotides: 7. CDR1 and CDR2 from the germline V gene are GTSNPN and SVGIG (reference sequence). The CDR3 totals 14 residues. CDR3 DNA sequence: TGTGCCTGGAGTCGAAGCGGGAGCTTATACGAGCAGTACTTC. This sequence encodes CAWSRSGSLYEQYF.

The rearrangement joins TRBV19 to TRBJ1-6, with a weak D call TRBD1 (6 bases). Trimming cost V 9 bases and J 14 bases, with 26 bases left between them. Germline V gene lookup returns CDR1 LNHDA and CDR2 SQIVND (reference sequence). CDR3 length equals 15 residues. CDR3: CASTLGSGGHEALHF. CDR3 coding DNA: TGTGCCAGCACCCTAGGTTCGGGGGGACATGAGGCCCTCCACTTT.